Below, 22 T cell receptor beta chains from the same sample are listed, as sequenced in a study of cytomegalovirus exposure and HLA in healthy donors. It was with 60 Vbeta and 13 Jbeta primers that the PCR ran. The table came from immunoSEQ multiplex PCR; TCRdb's copy has only in-frame clones and leaves some out. Reported are 100,000 to 150,000 clones; the ten largest clones contain over 1.5%. Source material: PBMCs. These TCRs come from a woman aged 40 to 50 in good health and CMV-seropositive.

The chain employs TRBV18 and TRBJ1-3; D remains unclear. The CDR3 has 14 amino acids. Germline V gene data show CDR1 as KGHSH and CDR2 as LQKENI. Trimming left V 2 bases short and J 3 bases short, with 8 bases between. The CDR3 region is CASSPEGGGNTIYF. For the CDR3, the DNA is TGTGCCAGCTCACCAGAGGGAGGTGGAAACACCATATATTTT.

The chain is built from TRBV7-9 and TRBJ2-5; 9 bases line up with TRBD2. The CDR3 length is 19 residues. V was clipped by 1 base and J by 5 bases; unmatched bases: 17. Germline assignment: CDR1 SEHNR and CDR2 FQNEAQ (reference sequence). The CDR3 sequence is CASSLGGPLSGGDVETQYF. The CDR3 DNA sequence: TGTGCCAGCAGCTTAGGTGGCCCGCTTAGCGGGGGTGATGTGGAGACCCAGTACTTC.

The rearrangement joins TRBV9 to TRBJ2-1; D is unresolved. The CDR3 is 15 amino acids. Deletions cut 3 bases from V and 0 bases from J, with 10 bases between. Looked up from germline, CDR1 is SGDLS and CDR2 is YYNGEE. This chain's CDR3 is CASSATPSSYNEQFF. CDR3 bases: TGTGCCAGCAGCGCGACTCCATCCTCCTACAATGAGCAGTTCTTC.

The V call is TRBV15, the J call TRBJ2-2; no firm D call. In germline, CDR1 is LNHNV, CDR2 YYDKDF (reference sequence). The CDR3 loop spans 14 amino acids. The V end lost 0 bases, the J end lost 4 bases, and 6 bases lay between the germline ends. The CDR3 sequence: CATSRESGTGELFF. For the CDR3, the DNA is TGTGCCACCAGCAGAGAGAGTGGCACCGGGGAGCTGTTTTTT.

The V gene is TRBV7-6, the J gene TRBJ1-5; no clear D gene. V lost 2 bases and J 5 bases, leaving 7 bases between the germline ends. Germline loops: CDR1 SGHVS, CDR2 FNYEAQ. The CDR3 has 13 residues. The CDR3 region is CASSLYADQPQHF. The CDR3 nucleotides are TGTGCCAGCAGCTTATATGCAGATCAGCCCCAGCATTTT. The full variable domain, rest sourced from reference TRBV7-6 and TRBJ1-5, is GAGVSQSPRYKVTKRGQDVALRCDPISGHVSLYWYRQALGQGPEFLTYFNYEAQQDKSGLPNDRFSAERPEGSISTLTIQRTEQRDSAMYRCASSLYADQPQHFGDGTRLSIL.

The chain employs TRBV7-3 and TRBJ2-6; D gene uncertain. Trimming shortened V by 3 bases and J by 0 bases, and 3 bases separated the two germline ends. The germline V gene has CDR1 SGHTA and CDR2 FQGTGA. This CDR3 contains 14 residues. The CDR3: CASSFNSGANVLTF. The CDR3 DNA follows: TGTGCCAGCAGCTTCAACTCTGGGGCCAACGTCCTGACTTTC.

The chain joins TRBV7-9 to TRBJ2-7; perhaps TRBD1 as D (5 bases). The CDR3 has 18 residues. Germline lookup yields CDR1 SEHNR and CDR2 FQNEAQ (reference sequence). Trimming removed 2 bases at V and 0 bases at J, with 20 bases between. The CDR3 coding sequence is TGTGCCAGCAGCTTACTCGGCGACAGCCGCTTCAGCTCCTACGAGCAGTACTTC. Translating gives CASSLLGDSRFSSYEQYF.

The rearrangement links TRBV10-3 to TRBJ2-5, with D perhaps TRBD1 (6 bases). Trimming shortened V by 6 bases and J by 2 bases, and 16 bases separated the two germline ends. The germline V gene encodes CDR1 ENHRY and CDR2 SYGVKD. The CDR3 has 15 residues. The CDR3 loop reads CAIRSTGLGQETQYF. CDR3 coding DNA: TGTGCCATCAGATCTACAGGGCTAGGGCAAGAGACCCAGTACTTC.

The V and J genes are TRBV10-3 and TRBJ2-2; no clear D. Deletions cut 0 bases from V and 5 bases from J, with 7 bases between. The CDR3 is 14 residues long. The germline gives CDR1 ENHRY, CDR2 SYGVKD. Written as DNA, the CDR3 is TGTGCCATCAGTGAGTCGAGGCATACCGGGGAGCTGTTTTTT. Translating it yields CAISESRHTGELFF.

The chain recombines TRBV27 with TRBJ2-7; TRBD1 agrees at 8 bases. Per germline, CDR1 MNHEY and CDR2 SMNVEV (reference sequence). This CDR3 spans 15 amino acids. V lost 6 bases and J lost 4; bases outside the gene matches: 11. The CDR3 loop is CASSIVGTGLYEQYF. The DNA for the CDR3 is TGTGCCAGCAGCATCGTCGGGACAGGCCTTTACGAGCAGTACTTC.

The V call is TRBV28, the J call TRBJ2-7, with 11 bases that match TRBD2. Germline V CDR1 and CDR2: MDHEN, SYDVKM. The CDR3 is made up of 17 amino acids. The V and J ends lost 6 bases and 2 bases, in that order; junction bases with no gene match: 12. The CDR3 protein is CASRRSGRANSAYEQYF. Written as DNA, the CDR3 is TGTGCCAGCAGACGTAGCGGGAGGGCCAATTCGGCCTACGAGCAGTACTTC.

The chain is built from TRBV6-5 and TRBJ2-6, with D unresolved. Per germline, CDR1 MNHEY and CDR2 SVGAGI. V was clipped by 7 bases and J by 0 bases, with 4 bases between them. This CDR3 is built from 13 residues. The CDR3 here is CASKRSGANVLTF. As DNA, the CDR3 is TGTGCCAGCAAGCGCTCTGGGGCCAACGTCCTGACTTTC.

The DNA of the CDR3 is TGTGCCAGCGGCCCGGTGCGGGCGCCCTACGAGCAGTACTTC. Encoded protein: CASGPVRAPYEQYF. The chain joins TRBV7-2 to TRBJ2-7; D possibly corresponds to TRBD2 (5 bases). Trimming took 8 bases from V and 2 from J, leaving 16 bases between them. CDR3 length: 14 amino acids. From germline, CDR1 is SGHTA and CDR2 FQGNSA. The whole variable domain, remainder taken from reference TRBV7-2 and TRBJ2-7, is GAGVSQSPSNKVTEKGKDVELRCDPISGHTALYWYRQSLGQGLEFLIYFQGNSAPDKSGLPSDRFSAERTGGSVSTLTIQRTQQEDSAVYLCASGPVRAPYEQYFGPGTRLTVT.

V is TRBV10-2 and J is TRBJ2-5; D perhaps matches TRBD1 (7 bases). Near its end, the DNA agrees better with TRBJ2-7, so the J call may be wrong. This CDR3 is built from 15 residues. Germline values: CDR1 WSHSY, CDR2 SAAADI. In DNA, the CDR3 is TGCGCCAGCAGGGCGGGACAGCTGAGCTCCTACGAGCAGTACTTC. Translated, it gives CASRAGQLSSYEQYF.

The V gene is TRBV4-1, the J gene TRBJ2-7; 8 bases align to TRBD1. In germline, CDR1 is MGHRA, CDR2 YSYEKL. V shed 0 bases and J 5 bases; nucleotides not matched to a gene: 6. The CDR3 extends over 15 amino acids. CDR3 in DNA: TGCGCCAGCAGCCAAGACCCAGGGGGCAGAGACGAGCAGTACTTC. It codes for CASSQDPGGRDEQYF.

This chain links TRBV6-1 with TRBJ2-5; 7 nucleotides line up with TRBD1. Germline CDR1 reads MNHNS; CDR2 reads SASEGT. The junction had 10 bases not matched to a gene; V was cut back by 6 bases and J by 6 bases. This CDR3 is 14 amino acids long. The chain's CDR3 is CASRIAQGLKTQYF. As DNA, the CDR3 is TGTGCCAGCAGAATAGCACAGGGGTTAAAGACCCAGTACTTC.

The V call is TRBV7-9, the J call TRBJ1-1, with 9 bases aligning to TRBD1. Germline assignment: CDR1 SEHNR and CDR2 FQNEAQ (reference sequence). The CDR3 is made up of 12 amino acids. The J segment lost 11 bases and the V segment lost 10 bases, leaving 11 bases of the junction unmatched. In DNA, the CDR3 is TGTGCCACAGCAGGTGACAGGGGGTTGGCTTTCTTT. Translation: CATAGDRGLAFF.

V gene TRBV11-2 combines with J gene TRBJ1-2; 7 nucleotides align to TRBD1. This CDR3 spans 15 amino acids. Per germline, CDR1 SGHAT and CDR2 FQNNGV. The V gene end was trimmed by 5 bases and the J gene end by 4 bases; junction bases not matched to a gene: 10. As DNA, the CDR3 is TGTGCCAGCAGCATCTCTGGACAGGACTTCTATGGCTACACCTTC. This translates into CASSISGQDFYGYTF.

V gene TRBV7-8 combines with J gene TRBJ2-5, with TRBD2 identical over 7 bases. The CDR3 contains 14 residues. CDR1 SGHVS and CDR2 FQNEAQ come from the germline V gene. The V gene end was trimmed by 5 bases and the J gene end by 1 base; junction bases not matched to a gene: 4. The CDR3 DNA sequence: TGTGCCAGCAGCCGAAGGACTAGCCAAGAGACCCAGTACTTC. This encodes CASSRRTSQETQYF.

This sequence joins TRBV10-3 and TRBJ2-7, with TRBD2 identical over 14 bases. Germline CDR1 ENHRY, CDR2 SYGVKD. This CDR3 is 16 amino acids long. After removal of 10 bases from V and 3 bases from J, the junction contained 11 bases not matched to a gene. CDR3 protein: CATHGLAGGPDYEQYF. The CDR3 bases are TGTGCCACCCACGGACTAGCGGGAGGTCCGGACTACGAGCAGTACTTC.

The chain is built from TRBV28 and TRBJ2-5, with D maybe TRBD2 (5 bases). The CDR3 loop spans 14 amino acids. V lost 3 bases and J lost 5, with 13 bases in between. CDR1 MDHEN and CDR2 SYDVKM come from the germline V gene. CDR3 bases: TGTGCCAGCAGTTTCGGAGGCGCGGTGGAGACCCAGTACTTC. Protein product: CASSFGGAVETQYF.

V gene TRBV2 combines with J gene TRBJ2-2; 8 bases align to TRBD2. The CDR3 totals 15 residues. The V segment lost 6 bases and the J segment 3 bases; nucleotides outside the gene matches: 6. Germline CDR1 and CDR2: SNHLY and FYNNEI. The chain's CDR3 is CASSSSGFDTGELFF. In DNA form, the CDR3 reads TGTGCCAGCAGCTCTAGCGGGTTCGACACCGGGGAGCTGTTTTTT.